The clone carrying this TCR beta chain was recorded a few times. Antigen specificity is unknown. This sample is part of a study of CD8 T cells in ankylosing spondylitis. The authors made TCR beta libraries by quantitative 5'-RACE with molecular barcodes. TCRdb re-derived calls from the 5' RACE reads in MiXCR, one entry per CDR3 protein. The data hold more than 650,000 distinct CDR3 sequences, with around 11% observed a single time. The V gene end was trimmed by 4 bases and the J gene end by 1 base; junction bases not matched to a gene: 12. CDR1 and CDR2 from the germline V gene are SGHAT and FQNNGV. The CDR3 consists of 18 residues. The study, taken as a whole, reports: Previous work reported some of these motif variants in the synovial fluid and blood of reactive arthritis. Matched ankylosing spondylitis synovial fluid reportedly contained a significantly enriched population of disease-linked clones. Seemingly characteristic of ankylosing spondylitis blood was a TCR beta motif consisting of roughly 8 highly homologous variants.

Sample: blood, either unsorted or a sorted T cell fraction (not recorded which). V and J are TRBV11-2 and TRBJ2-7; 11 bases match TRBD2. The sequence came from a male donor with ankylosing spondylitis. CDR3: CASSSRPPTSGRSYEQYF. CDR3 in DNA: TGTGCCAGCAGCTCCAGGCCACCAACTAGCGGGAGATCCTACGAGCAGTACTTC.